This T cell receptor (beta chain) originates from a study of cytomegalovirus exposure and HLA in healthy donors. Study at large: From donors who were HLA-typed, an early data release held 75 million to 85 million unique TCRs.

After removal of 3 bases from V and 6 bases from J, the junction contained 1 base not matched to a gene. Germline V gives CDR1 SGHNT, CDR2 YYREEE (reference sequence). The CDR3 is 12 amino acids. Both 60 Vbeta primers and 13 Jbeta primers went into the PCR. Only in-frame clones appear in the TCRdb table, and some are missing; sequencing was by immunoSEQ multiplex PCR. This table holds approximately 110,000 clones, 65% to 80% found once. The rearrangement uses TRBV5-4 and TRBJ2-7; the match to TRBD1 covers 9 bases. The source material was PBMCs. The receptor's source is a human donor in good health. CDR3 bases: TGTGCCAGCAGCTGGACAGGGGTCGAGCAGTACTTC. The encoded protein is CASSWTGVEQYF. Filled out from reference TRBV5-4 and TRBJ2-7, the complete variable domain reads ETGVTQSPTHLIKTRGQQVTLRCSSQSGHNTVSWYQQALGQGPQFIFQYYREEENGRGNFPPRFSGLQFPNYSSELNVNALELDDSALYLCASSWTGVEQYFGPGTRLTVT.